These T cell receptor beta chains were read from a single sample in a study of blood T cell repertoires in COVID-19. The data were produced by immunoSEQ multiplex PCR, yet TCRdb's version contains in-frame clones alone and is incomplete. The data hold about 100,000 clones, with roughly 92% observed a single time. Material for sequencing was peripheral blood. These receptors were collected from a man aged 70-80 years with acute or convalescent COVID-19. CDR3s include the opening cysteine and the closing phenylalanine or tryptophan. The D gene is left open where the match is weak. Where a row states a size, it is once, few, many or the class of an expanded clone; other rows omit it.

>.|TRBD2|TRBV7-9|TRBJ2-3|17
CASSLGLAGGRTDTQYF
TGTGCCAGCAGCTTAGGACTAGCGGGGGGGCGAACAGATACGCAGTATTTT
>.|TRBD1|TRBV6-5|TRBJ1-2|16
CASSFTGTGVAYGYTF
TGTGCCAGCAGTTTTACCGGGACAGGGGTCGCCTATGGCTACACCTTC
>once|.|TRBV6-7|TRBJ1-1|15
CASSTRWEPNTEAFF
TGTGCCAGCAGTACCCGCTGGGAGCCGAACACTGAAGCTTTCTTT
>.|.|TRBV18|TRBJ2-5|14
CASSPRGRQETQYF
TGTGCCAGCTCACCGAGAGGGCGCCAGGAGACCCAGTACTTC
>once|.|TRBV7-3|TRBJ2-1|15
CASSLGVDRRREQFF
TGTGCCAGCAGCTTAGGAGTGGACAGAAGACGTGAGCAGTTCTTC
>.|TRBD2|TRBV5-1|TRBJ2-3|16
CASSLARGGRTDTQYF
TGCGCCAGCAGCTTGGCGCGGGGGGGGAGGACAGATACGCAGTATTTT
>.|TRBD2|TRBV9|TRBJ2-7|14
CASSVGSGSYEQYF
TGTGCCAGCAGCGTAGGTAGCGGGAGTTACGAGCAGTACTTC
>.|TRBD2|TRBV28|TRBJ2-5|15
CASKGAGAGQETQYF
TGTGCCAGCAAAGGGGCCGGAGCGGGGCAAGAGACCCAGTACTTC
>once|.|TRBV9|TRBJ2-1|13
CASSAGTLNEQFF
TGTGCCAGCAGCGCCGGGACTTTGAATGAGCAGTTCTTC
>.|.|TRBV11-3|TRBJ2-3|14
CASKEGGPRDTQYF
TGTGCCAGCAAAGAGGGTGGCCCGAGGGATACGCAGTATTTT
>.|.|TRBV5-1|TRBJ2-3|14
CASSLTRVPDTQYF
TGCGCCAGCAGCTTGACCAGGGTCCCAGATACGCAGTATTTT
>once|.|TRBV7-3|TRBJ2-3|15
CASSSGLSSTDTQYF
TGTGCCAGCAGCTCCGGACTTTCTAGCACAGATACGCAGTATTTT
>.|TRBD2|TRBV14|TRBJ2-1|16
CASSHLPGLAGGEQFF
TGTGCCAGCAGCCACTTGCCTGGACTAGCGGGTGGTGAGCAGTTCTTC
>.|.|TRBV7-9|TRBJ1-5|14
CASSSYNSNQPQHF
TGTGCCAGCAGCTCTTATAATAGCAATCAGCCCCAGCATTTT
>.|.|TRBV21-1|TRBJ2-1|13
CASSKIKFHEQFF
TGTGCCAGCAGCAAAATAAAATTCCATGAGCAGTTCTTC
>.|TRBD1|TRBV5-6|TRBJ1-5|14
CASSSLSGGQPQHF
TGTGCCAGCAGCTCGCTTTCAGGGGGGCAGCCCCAGCATTTT
>.|.|TRBV20-1|TRBJ2-2|11
CSARRGGELFF
TGCAGTGCTAGAAGGGGTGGGGAGCTGTTTTTT
>.|.|TRBV25-1|TRBJ1-1|15
CASSEFLGPNTEAFF
TGTGCCAGCAGTGAATTCCTAGGCCCGAACACTGAAGCTTTCTTT
>.|.|TRBV2|TRBJ2-3|15
CASKRRQDSTDTQYF
TGTGCCAGCAAAAGGAGGCAGGATAGCACAGATACGCAGTATTTT
>.|.|TRBV7-9|TRBJ2-3|17
CAIDPGRAGRGTDTQYF
TGTGCCATCGATCCCGGCCGGGCAGGCAGGGGCACAGATACGCAGTATTTT
>.|TRBD2|TRBV9|TRBJ2-5|15
CASSVASGAQETQYF
TGTGCCAGCAGCGTAGCTAGCGGGGCCCAAGAGACCCAGTACTTC
>.|.|TRBV12-3/TRBV12-4|TRBJ2-1|12
CASSPRDNEQFF
TGTGCCAGCAGTCCCCGGGACAATGAGCAGTTCTTC
>.|TRBD1|TRBV25-1|TRBJ1-2|13
CASREDREEGYTF
TGTGCCAGCAGGGAAGACAGGGAAGAAGGCTACACCTTC
>.|.|TRBV11-3|TRBJ2-7|14
CASSPPTVSYEQYF
TGTGCCAGCAGCCCACCGACAGTCTCCTACGAGCAGTACTTC
>once|.|TRBV7-2|TRBJ2-2|14
CASRPLASTGELFF
TGTGCCAGCAGACCCCTAGCATCCACCGGGGAGCTGTTTTTT
>.|.|TRBV12-3/TRBV12-4|TRBJ2-5|13
CASSWSSQETQYF
TGTGCCAGCAGTTGGAGTTCTCAAGAGACCCAGTACTTC
>once|TRBD2|TRBV9|TRBJ2-2|16
CASSVGGGGSTGELFF
TGTGCCAGCAGCGTAGGGGGTGGCGGGAGCACCGGGGAGCTGTTTTTT
>.|TRBD2|TRBV13|TRBJ2-7|17
CASSLNRAGGRAYEQYF
TGTGCCAGCAGCTTAAATCGAGCGGGAGGGCGGGCCTACGAGCAGTACTTC
>.|TRBD1|TRBV7-2|TRBJ2-1|18
CASSSRGTVGTSYNEQFF
TGTGCCAGCAGCTCCCGAGGGACAGTTGGGACCTCCTACAATGAGCAGTTCTTC
>.|TRBD1|TRBV18|TRBJ2-5|14
CASSPLSGGETQYF
TGTGCCAGCTCACCACTTTCAGGGGGAGAGACCCAGTACTTC